This T cell receptor (beta chain) derives from a study of T cell changes during pregnancy in multiple sclerosis. CDR1 MNHEY and CDR2 SMNVEV come from the germline V gene (reference sequence). The V end lost 2 bases, the J end lost 3 bases, and 11 bases lay between the germline ends. This CDR3 spans 14 amino acids. The method was immunoSEQ multiplex PCR; TCRdb's version includes in-frame clones alone and lacks a portion of them. The sample shows tens of thousands of clones, roughly 90% of them seen only once. The sample was peripheral blood, taken in the first trimester of pregnancy. The V gene is TRBV27, the J gene TRBJ2-7; D gene unclear. This TCR came from a female donor in good health, enrolled as a control in a pregnancy study. CDR3 DNA sequence: TGTGCCAGCAGTTTAAGACACGGATACTACGAGCAGTACTTC. It encodes CASSLRHGYYEQYF.